This T cell receptor (beta chain) was sequenced in a study of blood T cell repertoires in COVID-19. For the study at large: Researchers got acute and convalescent COVID-19 samples from the United States, Italy and Spain. Sample material is recorded as cDNA or gDNA derived from T cells, B-cell-depleted T cells, or PBMCs.

The germline V gene encodes CDR1 SGHVS and CDR2 FNYEAQ. The trim removed 5 bases at V and 5 bases at J, leaving 5 bases unmatched. The length of the CDR3 is 15 residues. Source study methods: Researchers report that nucleated cell counts were estimated from reference gene primer amplification. Generated by immunoSEQ multiplex PCR, the TCRdb table keeps only in-frame clones and is missing some. The DNA gave D and trimming, while V, J and clone size come from that table. The table lists about 130,000 clones, 60% to 80% of them singletons, with around 9.9% in the top ten. This chain links TRBV7-6 with TRBJ2-3, with 12 nucleotides matching TRBD2. The sample taken for sequencing was peripheral blood. The receptor was isolated from a man in his fifties or sixties who had recovered from COVID-19. The CDR3 nucleotides are TGTGCCAGCAGCCCTCTAGCGGGAGGGGGAGATACGCAGTATTTT. Protein product: CASSPLAGGGDTQYF. The full variable domain, with the rest looked up from reference TRBV7-6 and TRBJ2-3, is GAGVSQSPRYKVTKRGQDVALRCDPISGHVSLYWYRQALGQGPEFLTYFNYEAQQDKSGLPNDRFSAERPEGSISTLTIQRTEQRDSAMYRCASSPLAGGGDTQYFGPGTRLTVL.